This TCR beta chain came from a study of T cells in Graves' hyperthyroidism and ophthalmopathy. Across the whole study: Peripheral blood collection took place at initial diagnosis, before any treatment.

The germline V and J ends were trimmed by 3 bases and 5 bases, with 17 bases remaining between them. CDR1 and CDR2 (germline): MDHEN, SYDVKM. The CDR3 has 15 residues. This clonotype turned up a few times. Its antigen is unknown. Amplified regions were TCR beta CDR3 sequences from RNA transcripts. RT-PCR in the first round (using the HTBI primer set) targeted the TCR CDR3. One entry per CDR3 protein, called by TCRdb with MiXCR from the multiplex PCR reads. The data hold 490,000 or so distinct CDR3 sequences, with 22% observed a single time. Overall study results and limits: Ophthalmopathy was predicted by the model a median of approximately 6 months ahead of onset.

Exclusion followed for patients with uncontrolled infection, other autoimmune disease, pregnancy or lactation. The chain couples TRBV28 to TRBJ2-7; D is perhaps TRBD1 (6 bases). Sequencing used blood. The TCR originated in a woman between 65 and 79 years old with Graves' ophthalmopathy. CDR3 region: CASSLGVTGRHEQYF. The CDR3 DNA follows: TGTGCCAGCAGTTTGGGTGTAACAGGGCGACACGAGCAGTACTTC.